This TCR beta chain appears in the sequencing data of a study of control samples from healthy donors and cancer patients. Generated by immunoSEQ multiplex PCR, the TCRdb table keeps only in-frame clones and is missing some. Found here are fewer than 90,000 clones, about 88% of them singletons; the top ten hold around 5.7%. Germline V CDR1 and CDR2: SGHRS, YFSETQ. Trimming took 5 bases from V and 3 from J, leaving 17 bases between them. CDR3 length: 15 amino acids. The chain couples TRBV5-1 to TRBJ1-1; D not certain. The receptor was derived from a woman in her forties or fifties in good health. Sequences were obtained from blood. CDR3 nucleotides: TGCGCCAGCAGTTTTTTAACGGGGTTGGACACTGAAGCTTTCTTT. It encodes CASSFLTGLDTEAFF. Full variable domain (missing parts from reference TRBV5-1 and TRBJ1-1): KAGVTQTPRYLIKTRGQQVTLSCSPISGHRSVSWYQQTPGQGLQFLFEYFSETQRNKGNFPGRFSGRQFSNSRSEMNVSTLELGDSALYLCASSFLTGLDTEAFFGQGTRLTVV.